A single sample is the source of the 12 T cell receptor beta chains below, sequenced in a study of CD8+ T cells in alopecia areata. cDNA reverse transcribed from extracted RNA served as the sequencing template. The table came from immunoSEQ multiplex PCR; TCRdb's copy has only in-frame clones and leaves some out. The table records under 200,000 clones, approximately 65% of them present only once. Treatment specified: oral pan-JAK inhibitor, 5-10 mg twice daily. The specimen was CD4+ T cells sorted from blood, collected at week 4, from a patient treated with tofacitinib. These receptors were collected from a human donor with alopecia areata.

The chain couples TRBV27 to TRBJ1-6; weak D call: TRBD1 (5 bases). CDR1 is MNHEY, CDR2 SMNVEV, per germline (reference sequence). The CDR3 is 15 residues long. The ends were cut back, 4 bases at V and 0 bases at J, with 7 bases in the middle. The CDR3 here is CASSSGSSYNSPLHF. As DNA, the CDR3 is TGTGCCAGCAGTTCAGGGAGCTCCTATAATTCACCCCTCCACTTT.

The genes are TRBV7-6 and TRBJ1-1; D is uncertain. The CDR3 has 14 residues. The V end lost 3 bases, the J end lost 4 bases, and 12 bases lay between the germline ends. The germline gives CDR1 SGHVS, CDR2 FNYEAQ. CDR3 protein: CASSLSGWGTEAFF. DNA of the CDR3: TGTGCCAGCAGCTTGTCTGGATGGGGCACTGAAGCTTTCTTT.

The V gene is TRBV5-4, the J gene TRBJ1-6; TRBD1 matches at 7 bases. Per the germline V gene, CDR1 is SGHNT and CDR2 is YYREEE (reference sequence). The CDR3 extends over 14 amino acids. J gave up 8 bases and V 4 bases, and 6 bases lay outside the gene matches. The CDR3 loop reads CASSLDRNYSPLHF. The CDR3 nucleotides read TGTGCCAGCAGCCTGGACAGGAATTATTCACCCCTCCACTTT.

Only one count was recorded for this clone. The rearrangement joins TRBV7-3 to TRBJ2-2; 7 positions match TRBD1. Germline trimming cut 1 base from V and 4 bases from J; bases unmatched to any gene: 12. CDR1 is SGHTA, CDR2 FQGTGA, per germline. The CDR3 spans 18 residues. The CDR3 DNA follows: TGTGCCAGCAGCTTAAGACGAGCACAGGGGTCGGGCACCGGGGAGCTGTTTTTT. It translates to CASSLRRAQGSGTGELFF. Combining the CDR3 with reference TRBV7-3 and TRBJ2-2 gives the whole variable domain GAGVSQTPSNKVTEKGKYVELRCDPISGHTALYWYRQSLGQGPEFLIYFQGTGAADDSGLPNDRFFAVRPEGSVSTLKIQRTERGDSAVYLCASSLRRAQGSGTGELFFGEGSRLTVL.

V usage is TRBV27 and J usage is TRBJ2-5, with TRBD2 matching over 9 bases. CDR1 and CDR2 (germline): MNHEY, SMNVEV (reference sequence). V lost 1 base, J lost 0 bases, and 9 bases stayed unmatched. The length of the CDR3 is 18 residues. The CDR3 spells CASSLFSSGGTYQETQYF. In DNA, the CDR3 is TGTGCCAGCAGTTTATTTTCCAGCGGGGGGACGTACCAAGAGACCCAGTACTTC.

The J gene is TRBJ2-5, the V gene TRBV7-2, with no clear D. This CDR3 has 14 amino acids. The V and J ends lost 2 bases and 1 base respectively, with 8 bases between them. Germline V lookup: CDR1 SGHTA, CDR2 FQGNSA. Here the CDR3 reads CASSLSRIQETQYF. As DNA, the CDR3 is TGTGCCAGCAGCTTATCACGGATCCAAGAGACCCAGTACTTC.

V is TRBV29-1 and J is TRBJ2-2, with 8 bases identical to TRBD2. The trim removed 4 bases at V and 0 bases at J, leaving 1 base unmatched. Germline V lookup: CDR1 SQVTM, CDR2 ANQGSEA. CDR3 length: 14 residues. CDR3 sequence: CSVVRGANTGELFF. The DNA of the CDR3 is TGCAGCGTTGTGCGGGGGGCGAACACCGGGGAGCTGTTTTTT.

This chain links TRBV29-1 with TRBJ2-5, with 8 bases identical to TRBD2. CDR1 is SQVTM and CDR2 is ANQGSEA in the germline V gene. This CDR3 is built from 14 residues. As DNA, the CDR3 is TGCACGGGGGCCGGCGGGGGGATCCAAGAGACCCAGTACTTC. Translation: CTGAGGGIQETQYF.

This chain joins TRBV29-1 and TRBJ2-5; possible D gene TRBD1, 6 bases. The ends were cut back, 3 bases at V and 3 bases at J, with 17 bases in the middle. From germline, CDR1 is SQVTM and CDR2 ANQGSEA. CDR3 length equals 15 residues. This chain's CDR3 is CSVDGRRQAEETQYF. For the CDR3, the DNA is TGCAGCGTTGACGGACGGCGACAGGCCGAAGAGACCCAGTACTTC.

This rearrangement joins TRBV6-6 to TRBJ2-5; D remains ambiguous. Between the trimmed V and J ends, which lost 4 bases and 5 bases, there was a span of 5 bases. Per germline, CDR1 MNHNY and CDR2 SVGAGI (reference sequence). The CDR3 covers 11 residues. The CDR3, as DNA: TGTGCCAGCAGTTTGGAGGAGACCCAGTACTTC. Translation: CASSLEETQYF.

The chain employs TRBV4-3 and TRBJ1-5; unclear D gene. Germline CDR1 LGHNA, CDR2 YSLEER. V was pared by 1 base and J by 6 bases, with 7 bases between. CDR3 length: 13 amino acids. The CDR3: CASSQGVGQPQHF. The CDR3 region has the DNA TGCGCCAGCAGCCAAGGGGTGGGTCAGCCCCAGCATTTT.

The chain couples TRBV30 to TRBJ1-6; possibly TRBD1 for D (6 bases). V was shortened by 5 bases and J by 11 bases, with 16 bases between the two germline ends. CDR1 and CDR2 (germline): GTSNPN, SVGIG (reference sequence). This CDR3 has 13 residues. CDR3 amino acids: CAWDPYEGAPLHF. CDR3 coding DNA: TGTGCCTGGGATCCTTATGAGGGGGCACCCCTCCACTTT.